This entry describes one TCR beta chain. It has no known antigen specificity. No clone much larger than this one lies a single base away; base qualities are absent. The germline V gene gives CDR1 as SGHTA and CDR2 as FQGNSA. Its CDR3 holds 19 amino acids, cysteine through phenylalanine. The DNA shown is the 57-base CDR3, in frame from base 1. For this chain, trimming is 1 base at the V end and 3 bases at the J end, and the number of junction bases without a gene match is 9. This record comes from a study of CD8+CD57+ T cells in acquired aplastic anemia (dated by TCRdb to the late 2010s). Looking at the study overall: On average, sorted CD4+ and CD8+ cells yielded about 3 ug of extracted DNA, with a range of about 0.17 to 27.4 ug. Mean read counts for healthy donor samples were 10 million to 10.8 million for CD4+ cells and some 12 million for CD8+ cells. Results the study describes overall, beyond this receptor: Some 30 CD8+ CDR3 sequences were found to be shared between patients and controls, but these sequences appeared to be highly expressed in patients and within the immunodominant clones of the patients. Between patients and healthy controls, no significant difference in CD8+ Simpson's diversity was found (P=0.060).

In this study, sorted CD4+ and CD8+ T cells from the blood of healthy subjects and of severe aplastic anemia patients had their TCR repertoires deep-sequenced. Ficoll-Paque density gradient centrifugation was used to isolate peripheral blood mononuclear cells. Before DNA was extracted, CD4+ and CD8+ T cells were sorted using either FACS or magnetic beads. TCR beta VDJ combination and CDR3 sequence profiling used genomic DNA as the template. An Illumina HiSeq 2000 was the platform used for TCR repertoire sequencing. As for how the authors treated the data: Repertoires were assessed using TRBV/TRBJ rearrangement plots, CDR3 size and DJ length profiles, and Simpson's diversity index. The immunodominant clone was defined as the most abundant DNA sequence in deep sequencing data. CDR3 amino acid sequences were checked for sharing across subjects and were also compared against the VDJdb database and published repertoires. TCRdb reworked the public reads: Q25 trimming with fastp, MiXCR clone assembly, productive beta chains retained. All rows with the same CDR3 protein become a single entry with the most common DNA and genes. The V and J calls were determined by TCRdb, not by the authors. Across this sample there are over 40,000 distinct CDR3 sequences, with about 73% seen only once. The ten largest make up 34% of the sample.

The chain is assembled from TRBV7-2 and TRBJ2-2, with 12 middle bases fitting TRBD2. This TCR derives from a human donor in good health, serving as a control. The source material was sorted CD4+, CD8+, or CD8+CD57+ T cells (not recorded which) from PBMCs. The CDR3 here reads CASSLGLAGGRLDTGELFF. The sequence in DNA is TGTGCCAGCAGCTTAGGGCTAGCGGGAGGGCGGTTGGACACCGGGGAGCTGTTTTTT.